Following are 17 T cell receptor beta chains from one sample sequenced in a study of regulatory T cells in long-lasting Graves disease. Time point given: persistent/refractory GD, antithyroid drugs over 5 years with positive TRAb. The TCR library was made from RNA extracted from PBMCs. Both iRepertoire HTBI primers and Arm-PCR of CDR3 regions were used to build the TCR beta libraries. TCRdb redid the calling of the multiplex PCR reads with MiXCR, one entry per CDR3 protein. The data contain under 500,000 distinct CDR3 sequences, about 20% of them seen just once; the ten biggest clones take up around 21%. Material: peripheral blood mononuclear cells (PBMCs), obtained when the disease was refractory, from a patient treated with antithyroid drugs. The receptors here all came from a female donor with Graves disease.

This clonotype was seen a handful of times. This chain joins TRBV4-1 and TRBJ2-2, with TRBD2 identical over 10 bases. This CDR3 has 15 residues. The ends lost 2 bases at V and 5 bases at J; junction bases unmatched: 2. Germline CDR1 is MGHRA and CDR2 is YSYEKL. The CDR3 sequence is CASSQLAGETGELFF. The DNA of the CDR3 is TGCGCCAGCAGCCAACTAGCGGGAGAAACCGGGGAGCTGTTTTTT.

This clonotype was counted at least ten times. CDR3 in amino acids: CASSLWRELGTEAFF. The DNA of the CDR3 is TGTGCCAGCAGTTTGTGGAGGGAATTGGGCACTGAAGCTTTCTTT. The chain links TRBV28 to TRBJ1-1; no clear D. The CDR3 loop spans 15 amino acids. The V gene lost 3 bases and the J gene lost 4 bases, with 15 bases spanning the gap. Germline loops: CDR1 MDHEN, CDR2 SYDVKM.

In its sample, this clonotype was seen a few times. This rearrangement joins TRBV30 to TRBJ1-1, with D uncertain. Germline-derived CDR1 and CDR2 are GTSNPN and SVGIG (reference sequence). The V and J ends lost 0 bases and 3 bases respectively, with 5 bases between them. The CDR3 covers 12 residues. This chain's CDR3 is CAWSVLDTEAFF. The CDR3 bases are TGTGCCTGGAGTGTACTGGACACTGAAGCTTTCTTT.

This clonotype was counted many times. V gene TRBV11-1 combines with J gene TRBJ2-5; TRBD2 matches at 7 bases. The CDR3 sequence is 13 residues long. V lost 4 bases, J lost 4 bases, and 3 bases stayed unmatched. CDR1 is SGHAT and CDR2 is FQDESV in the germline V gene (reference sequence). The CDR3 DNA is TGTGCCAGCAGCTCTCCGGGGGGAGAGACCCAGTACTTC. This translates into CASSSPGGETQYF.

This clonotype was observed a few times. The chain combines TRBV20-1 with TRBJ2-6; no definite D call. Trimming cost V 3 bases and J 2 bases, with 8 bases left between them. The length of the CDR3 is 14 residues. Germline V gives CDR1 DFQATT, CDR2 SNEGSKA (reference sequence). The CDR3 sequence: CSASTGPGANVLTF. The CDR3 DNA reads TGCAGTGCTAGTACGGGCCCTGGGGCCAACGTCCTGACTTTC.

V usage is TRBV7-9 and J usage is TRBJ1-2, with 9 positions matching TRBD1. The CDR3 has 15 amino acids. The trim removed 0 bases at V and 6 bases at J, leaving 5 bases unmatched. Per germline, CDR1 SEHNR and CDR2 FQNEAQ (reference sequence). This chain's CDR3 is CASSLAQGASHGYTF. Written as DNA, the CDR3 is TGTGCCAGCAGCTTAGCACAGGGGGCGTCTCATGGCTACACCTTC.

This clonotype was seen at least ten times. V is TRBV28 and J is TRBJ1-2; D unclear. The V gene lost 6 bases and the J gene lost 8 bases, with 10 bases spanning the gap. Germline V gives CDR1 MDHEN, CDR2 SYDVKM. The CDR3 is 11 amino acids. This chain's CDR3 is CASSSLMGYTF. The CDR3 coding sequence is TGTGCCAGCAGCTCGTTGATGGGCTACACCTTC.

This clonotype showed up just a few times. CDR3 nucleotide sequence: TGCGCCAGCAGCCACCCACGGGGGACCCTCTCCTACGAGCAGTACTTC. Amino acids: CASSHPRGTLSYEQYF. The chain carries TRBV4-1 and TRBJ2-7, with D possibly matching TRBD2 (6 bases). CDR3 size: 16 residues. Germline CDR1 MGHRA, CDR2 YSYEKL. V gave up 3 bases and J gave up 0 bases, with 15 bases separating them.

The V gene is TRBV7-9, the J gene TRBJ2-5; no clear D gene. The J call may be incorrect, as the DNA end agrees better with TRBJ2-1. This CDR3 region has 14 residues. In germline, CDR1 is SEHNR, CDR2 FQNEAQ (reference sequence). The CDR3 DNA follows: TGTGCCAGCAGCTATGAAGGGTCGTGGGATGAGCAGTTCTTC. It yields the protein CASSYEGSWDEQFF.

The table lists this clonotype with many counts. The chain links TRBV5-6 to TRBJ2-7; D call uncertain. Germline V lookup: CDR1 SGHDT, CDR2 YYEEEE. V dropped 1 base and J dropped 2 bases, with 10 bases sitting between them. This CDR3 is built from 14 residues. This CDR3 is CASSLIWNPYEQYF. The CDR3 bases are TGTGCCAGCAGCTTGATCTGGAATCCCTACGAGCAGTACTTC.

This rearrangement joins TRBV5-4 to TRBJ1-2; D possibly corresponds to TRBD1 (6 bases). CDR1 and CDR2 (germline): SGHNT, YYREEE (reference sequence). V was clipped by 4 bases and J by 2 bases, with 12 bases between them. The CDR3 is 14 residues long. The DNA of the CDR3 is TGTGCCAGCAGCGCGGGAACAGGGAACTATGGCTACACCTTC. Translating gives CASSAGTGNYGYTF.

This clonotype has a handful of counts. CDR3 amino acids: CASTVQGNQPQHF. Written as DNA, the CDR3 is TGTGCCAGCACTGTACAGGGAAATCAGCCCCAGCATTTT. This chain connects TRBV6-1 to TRBJ1-5, with a weak D call TRBD1 (6 bases). There are 13 residues in the CDR3. With 7 bases removed from V and 4 bases from J, the gap between germline ends came to 11 bases. Per germline, CDR1 MNHNS and CDR2 SASEGT.

This clonotype has ten or more counts. V gene TRBV30 combines with J gene TRBJ2-5; D is unresolved. V dropped 2 bases and J dropped 2 bases, with 6 bases sitting between them. The germline CDR1 and CDR2 sequences are GTSNPN and SVGIG (reference sequence). CDR3 length: 12 amino acids. The CDR3 spells CAWSLDQETQYF. The CDR3 coding sequence is TGTGCCTGGAGTTTAGATCAAGAGACCCAGTACTTC.

This clonotype was recorded a few times. The chain has TRBV5-1 and TRBJ1-4, with 8 bases lining up with TRBD1. Per the germline V gene, CDR1 is SGHRS and CDR2 is YFSETQ. The CDR3 covers 15 residues. Trimming removed 4 bases from V and 5 bases from J; junction bases left unmatched: 7. CDR3 nucleotide sequence: TGCGCCAGCAGCCACGGGACAGGCGGAAATGAAAAACTGTTTTTT. It translates to CASSHGTGGNEKLFF. The entire variable domain, with the rest obtained from reference TRBV5-1 and TRBJ1-4, is as follows: KAGVTQTPRYLIKTRGQQVTLSCSPISGHRSVSWYQQTPGQGLQFLFEYFSETQRNKGNFPGRFSGRQFSNSRSEMNVSTLELGDSALYLCASSHGTGGNEKLFFGSGTQLSVL.

A few counts support this clonotype. The rearrangement links TRBV29-1 to TRBJ1-2; 7 bases are shared with TRBD1. The CDR3 consists of 13 residues. The germline V gene encodes CDR1 SQVTM and CDR2 ANQGSEA. V was pared by 6 bases and J by 1 base, with 5 bases of the junction left unmatched. The CDR3 is CSVQGQFNYGYTF. The CDR3 DNA is TGCAGCGTACAGGGGCAGTTTAACTATGGCTACACCTTC.

This clonotype was picked up many times. The genes are TRBV7-6 and TRBJ2-7; D is unclear. Germline-derived CDR1 and CDR2 are SGHVS and FNYEAQ. V lost 5 bases, J lost 4 bases, and 15 bases lay in between. The CDR3 consists of 14 residues. The CDR3 sequence is CASSPLVSGYEQYF. The CDR3 bases are TGTGCCAGCAGCCCCCTAGTCTCCGGTTACGAGCAGTACTTC.

This clonotype was seen repeatedly, ten times or more. For the CDR3, the DNA is TGCGCCAGCAGCTTGGCGGCAGGGCAAATAGGGATCTATGGCTACACCTTC. Encoded protein: CASSLAAGQIGIYGYTF. The rearrangement joins TRBV5-1 to TRBJ1-2; tentative D call: TRBD1 (5 bases). There are 17 residues in the CDR3. The germline V gene encodes CDR1 SGHRS and CDR2 YFSETQ. Trimming left V 0 bases short and J 4 bases short, with 19 bases between. The whole variable domain, filled in from reference TRBV5-1 and TRBJ1-2, reads KAGVTQTPRYLIKTRGQQVTLSCSPISGHRSVSWYQQTPGQGLQFLFEYFSETQRNKGNFPGRFSGRQFSNSRSEMNVSTLELGDSALYLCASSLAAGQIGIYGYTFGSGTRLTVV.